This T cell receptor beta chain was identified in a study of early T cells in non-severe SARS-CoV-2 infection. Across the study: Sequencing targeted bulk RNA from unsorted whole blood, leaving chains unpaired. Study outcomes and limitations: Matching against VDJdb likely underestimated virus-specific expansions, favoring anti-spike CD8.

Individual cDNA molecules received unique molecular identifiers. TCRdb re-derived calls from the 5' RACE reads in MiXCR, one entry per CDR3 protein. The top ten hold around 5% of the sample, which has around 64,000 distinct CDR3 sequences, roughly an eighth seen once. This clonotype occurred a few times. The antigen remains undetermined. From germline, CDR1 is MNHEY and CDR2 SMNVEV (reference sequence). Trimming left V 6 bases short and J 4 bases short, with 16 bases between. There are 14 residues in the CDR3. J is TRBJ2-7 and V is TRBV27; the D gene is possibly TRBD2 (8 bases). The sample in question was whole blood, obtained at baseline. The TCR was taken from an adult who was a healthcare worker with PCR-confirmed SARS-CoV-2 infection or an uninfected control (not recorded which). CDR3 DNA: TGTGCCAGCAGACCTCGGGAGGGGGCTTACGAGCAGTACTTC. As protein: CASRPREGAYEQYF.